This TCR beta chain originates from a study of graft-versus-host responses after intestinal transplantation. Concerning this clone: Its target is not known.

Deletions cut 4 bases from V and 2 bases from J, with 7 bases between. Germline V CDR1 and CDR2: SGDLS, YYNGEE. The length of the CDR3 is 12 residues. This table comes from immunoSEQ multiplex PCR, and its TCRdb copy is limited to in-frame clones, with some not included. The repertoire holds 80,000 to 95,000 clones, 75% to 95% seen once, with 5% to 6.5% in the top ten. The clonotype originates from a human donor who received an intestinal transplant. V and J are TRBV9 and TRBJ2-7; no definite D call. Here the sequenced sample was unstimulated CD8+ T cells sorted from spleen or lymph node cells, taken before intestinal transplant. In DNA, the CDR3 is TGTGCCAGCAGCCGAGGACCCTACGAGCAGTACTTC. This translates into CASSRGPYEQYF.